This T cell receptor (beta chain) was sequenced in a study of T cells expressing NK-cell markers. Study as a whole: HCMV seropositivity characterized seven of the eight sequenced donors, and seronegativity one.

From the 5' RACE reads, TCRdb lists one entry per CDR3 protein and no DNA. This sample's clone table lists over 150,000 distinct CDR3 sequences. CDR1 is SEHNR and CDR2 is FQNEAQ in the germline V gene (reference sequence). This CDR3 is 12 amino acids long. Material for sequencing was blood T cells: a sorted CD56 or NKG2C T cell subset, CD4+ or CD8+ T cells, or bulk PBMC T cells (not recorded which). This chain connects TRBV7-9 to TRBJ2-1. The TCR was taken from a woman in her forties or fifties in good health. The CDR3: CASSSDNHEQFF.